These 27 T cell receptor beta chains share one sample of origin, sequenced in a study of blood T cell repertoires in COVID-19. TCRdb's table, derived via immunoSEQ multiplex PCR, lists solely in-frame clones and lacks some. The sample includes roughly 80,000 clones, approximately 86% of them seen just once. Sequenced: peripheral blood. These receptors all come from a woman over 75 with acute or convalescent COVID-19.

V gene TRBV7-2 combines with J gene TRBJ2-5; a weak D match, TRBD1 (6 bases). This CDR3 spans 13 amino acids. Trimming took 5 bases from V and 5 from J, leaving 12 bases between them. Germline assignment: CDR1 SGHTA and CDR2 FQGNSA. In nucleotides, the CDR3 is TGTGCCAGCAGCAGGCGAACAGGGGAGACCCAGTACTTC. Translating gives CASSRRTGETQYF.

The chain combines TRBV5-4 with TRBJ1-2, with 8 bases matching TRBD1. After removal of 1 base from V and 4 bases from J, the junction contained 6 bases not matched to a gene. Germline lookup yields CDR1 SGHNT and CDR2 YYREEE (reference sequence). The CDR3 length is 15 residues. CDR3 sequence: CASSLLGQGAYGYTF. For the CDR3, the DNA is TGTGCCAGCAGCTTGTTAGGGCAGGGGGCCTATGGCTACACCTTC.

V usage is TRBV10-2 and J usage is TRBJ1-2; TRBD1 agrees at 7 bases. V trimming: 6 bases; J trimming: 5 bases; junction bases outside the gene matches: 6. This CDR3 has 13 amino acids. Germline CDR1 WSHSY, CDR2 SAAADI. The CDR3 DNA reads TGCGCCAGCAGACCCGGACAGGCGTATGGCTACACCTTC. Translated, it gives CASRPGQAYGYTF.

This clone appeared once. The chain employs TRBV5-1 and TRBJ1-2; TRBD1 aligns across 7 bases. Trimming at V came to 6 bases and at J to 0 bases, leaving 2 bases not matched to a gene. Germline V gene sequence: CDR1 SGHRS, CDR2 YFSETQ. This CDR3 contains 13 residues. The DNA for the CDR3 is TGCGCCAGCACGACAGGGCCTAACTATGGCTACACCTTC. It specifies CASTTGPNYGYTF.

The chain links TRBV6-2 or TRBV6-3 to TRBJ1-2; TRBD1 agrees at 9 bases. The V segment lost 5 bases and the J segment 7 bases; nucleotides outside the gene matches: 11. The V gene's germline CDR1 is MNHEY and CDR2 SVGEGT. CDR3 length equals 15 residues. CDR3 residues: CASSPGQGSGVGYTF. The CDR3 bases are TGTGCCAGCAGTCCCGGACAGGGGTCCGGGGTTGGCTACACCTTC.

The genes are TRBV11-2 and TRBJ2-5; no clear D. Germline V gene data show CDR1 as SGHAT and CDR2 as FQNNGV. V was cut by 1 base and J by 5 bases, with 20 bases left in between. The CDR3 runs to 17 residues. In DNA form, the CDR3 reads TGTGCCAGCAGCTTAGGGAATCGACCCCCCGGAGAGGAGACCCAGTACTTC. It specifies CASSLGNRPPGEETQYF.

CDR3 in DNA: TGTGCCAGCACCTTGTCCTGGACAGACTATGGCTACACCTTC. Its protein product is CASTLSWTDYGYTF. V usage is TRBV6-9 and J usage is TRBJ1-2, with D perhaps TRBD1 (6 bases). From germline, CDR1 is MNHGY and CDR2 SVAAGI. The germline V and J ends were trimmed by 7 bases and 3 bases, with 15 bases remaining between them. CDR3 length equals 14 residues.

The chain carries TRBV25-1 and TRBJ2-5; D remains unclear. Germline CDR1 reads MGHDK; CDR2 reads SYGVNS. The CDR3 contains 14 residues. V was shortened by 6 bases and J by 2 bases, with 13 bases between the two germline ends. CDR3: CASSRGLSQETQYF. The CDR3 bases are TGTGCCAGCAGCCGTGGGCTTTCGCAAGAGACCCAGTACTTC.

The V and J genes are TRBV23-1 and TRBJ2-1; 9 nucleotides align to TRBD1. TRBV23-1 qualifies as an ORF whose function is uncertain. This CDR3 spans 18 amino acids. V lost 1 base to trimming and J lost 6 bases; unmatched junction nucleotides: 13. CDR3 sequence reads: CASSQLGQGRRESNEQFF. The CDR3 nucleotides read TGCGCCAGCAGTCAATTGGGACAGGGAAGACGGGAGAGCAATGAGCAGTTCTTC.

The chain is built from TRBV5-1 and TRBJ2-1; D may be TRBD2 (5 bases). Trimming stripped 0 bases from V and 1 base from J, with 14 bases between. Germline V gene data show CDR1 as SGHRS and CDR2 as YFSETQ. The CDR3 consists of 17 residues. The CDR3 DNA reads as TGCGCCAGCAGCTTGGTGTTACGGGGAAGGTCCTACAATGAGCAGTTCTTC. Amino acid sequence: CASSLVLRGRSYNEQFF.

The table lists this clone with a count of one. The chain is built from TRBV2 and TRBJ1-5, with a possible D match to TRBD1 (5 bases). V was shortened by 5 bases and J by 3 bases, with 8 bases between the two germline ends. The CDR3 is 13 amino acids. Germline V gene data show CDR1 as SNHLY and CDR2 as FYNNEI. As DNA, the CDR3 is TGTGCCAGCAGTTCAGGGTACAATCAGCCCCAGCATTTT. Translating gives CASSSGYNQPQHF.

The gene calls are TRBV19 and TRBJ1-5, with D hard to call. This CDR3 is built from 18 residues. V lost 4 bases and J lost 7, with 26 bases in between. Germline values: CDR1 LNHDA, CDR2 SQIVND (reference sequence). DNA for the CDR3: TGTGCCAGTAGTAGTCGGGGAGACCCTACGGGGATTGGGCAGCCCCAGCATTTT. Translated, it gives CASSSRGDPTGIGQPQHF.

In DNA form, the CDR3 reads TGTGCCAGCAGTTCAGGGGGTTACCCCTATGGTCAGCCCCAGCATTTT. Its translation is CASSSGGYPYGQPQHF. This chain uses TRBV6-6 with TRBJ1-5; 7 nucleotides align to TRBD1. From germline, CDR1 is MNHNY and CDR2 SVGAGI (reference sequence). Trimming at V came to 4 bases and at J to 6 bases, leaving 12 bases not matched to a gene. CDR3 length equals 16 residues.

This rearrangement joins TRBV27 to TRBJ2-1; tentatively, D is TRBD2 (6 bases). V was trimmed by 4 bases and J by 13 bases, leaving 11 bases between them. Germline assignment: CDR1 MNHEY and CDR2 SMNVEV (reference sequence). The CDR3 runs 11 residues. The CDR3 loop is CASSSGLDQFF. The CDR3 nucleotides read TGTGCCAGCAGTTCGGGACTGGATCAGTTCTTC.

J is TRBJ2-5 and V is TRBV5-1; 8 bases line up with TRBD2. V shed 3 bases and J 4 bases; nucleotides not matched to a gene: 5. The CDR3 has 14 amino acids. Germline loops: CDR1 SGHRS, CDR2 YFSETQ. The CDR3 loop reads CASSSKTSGETQYF. In nucleotides, the CDR3 is TGCGCCAGCAGCTCAAAAACTAGCGGAGAGACCCAGTACTTC.

The chain couples TRBV29-1 to TRBJ2-2; 12 nucleotides align to TRBD2. V lost 4 bases, J lost 7 bases, and 13 bases stayed unmatched. There are 17 residues in the CDR3. Germline V CDR1 and CDR2: SQVTM, ANQGSEA. CDR3 bases: TGCAGCGTTGGGTCTCTAGCGGGAGGGCCCGGGGTCGGGGAGCTGTTTTTT. Protein sequence: CSVGSLAGGPGVGELFF.

V usage is TRBV18 and J usage is TRBJ1-3; 8 nucleotides align to TRBD1. Trimming took 8 bases from V and 0 from J; bases not matched to a gene: 9. Germline V lookup: CDR1 KGHSH, CDR2 LQKENI. CDR3 length equals 16 residues. DNA of the CDR3: TGTGCCAGCGGCACAGGGGGGATGAGCTCTGGAAACACCATATATTTT. Protein product: CASGTGGMSSGNTIYF.

The V call is TRBV4-3, the J call TRBJ2-5; 13 bases match TRBD2. The ends lost 3 bases at V and 7 bases at J; junction bases unmatched: 5. The germline gives CDR1 LGHNA, CDR2 YSLEER. The CDR3 loop spans 15 amino acids. CDR3 residues: CASSQGLAGYGTQYF. The CDR3 coding sequence is TGCGCCAGCAGCCAGGGACTAGCGGGGTATGGGACCCAGTACTTC.

The chain recombines TRBV6-1 with TRBJ2-2, with D perhaps matching TRBD1 (5 bases). This CDR3 comprises 16 residues. Trimming left V 3 bases short and J 4 bases short, with 15 bases between. Germline CDR1 and CDR2: MNHNS and SASEGT. CDR3 DNA sequence: TGTGCCAGCAGTGATCCCCAGGGCGTTGCCACCGGGGAGCTGTTTTTT. The encoded protein is CASSDPQGVATGELFF.

V usage is TRBV5-5 and J usage is TRBJ1-1; TRBD1 agrees at 7 bases. The ends lost 4 bases at V and 5 bases at J; junction bases unmatched: 11. Germline-derived CDR1 and CDR2 are SGHKS and YYEKEE (reference sequence). The CDR3 length is 15 residues. The CDR3 sequence is CASSPYGQGDTEAFF. The CDR3 DNA reads as TGTGCCAGCAGCCCCTATGGCCAGGGGGATACTGAAGCTTTCTTT. Full variable domain (rest looked up from reference TRBV5-5 and TRBJ1-1): DAGVTQSPTHLIKTRGQQVTLRCSPISGHKSVSWYQQVLGQGPQFIFQYYEKEERGRGNFPDRFSARQFPNYSSELNVNALLLGDSALYLCASSPYGQGDTEAFFGQGTRLTVV.

The chain joins TRBV7-2 to TRBJ2-2; 7 nucleotides match TRBD2. Germline CDR1 and CDR2: SGHTA and FQGNSA. V dropped 5 bases and J dropped 5; count of bases not matched to a gene: 11. CDR3 size: 16 residues. CDR3 nucleotides: TGTGCCAGCAGCATTCGGGGGGTCAAGGGGACCGGGGAGCTGTTTTTT. It translates to CASSIRGVKGTGELFF.

The rearrangement uses TRBV7-2 and TRBJ2-1, with TRBD1 matching over 8 bases. Trimming at V came to 3 bases and at J to 4 bases, leaving 5 bases not matched to a gene. Per germline, CDR1 SGHTA and CDR2 FQGNSA. This CDR3 is built from 15 residues. The CDR3, as DNA: TGTGCCAGCAGCTTCCGGGACAGGCAATACAATGAGCAGTTCTTC. It translates to CASSFRDRQYNEQFF. The variable domain in full, completed from reference TRBV7-2 and TRBJ2-1, reads GAGVSQSPSNKVTEKGKDVELRCDPISGHTALYWYRQSLGQGLEFLIYFQGNSAPDKSGLPSDRFSAERTGGSVSTLTIQRTQQEDSAVYLCASSFRDRQYNEQFFGPGTRLTVL.

This clone has a handful of counts. The chain recombines TRBV4-3 with TRBJ2-1; tentatively, D is TRBD1 (5 bases). Deletions cut 0 bases from V and 7 bases from J, with 10 bases between. The CDR3 is 14 residues long. CDR1 and CDR2 (germline): LGHNA, YSLEER. The CDR3, as DNA: TGCGCCAGCAGCCAAGATGGCAGGGTAAATGAGCAGTTCTTC. Protein product: CASSQDGRVNEQFF.

The J gene is TRBJ2-3, the V gene TRBV5-3; 13 bases fit TRBD2. TRBV5-3 is placed among ORFs of uncertain function. The V gene end was trimmed by 4 bases and the J gene end by 0 bases; junction bases not matched to a gene: 5. The CDR3 spans 17 residues. The CDR3 region has the DNA TGTGCCAGAAGCCCGGGACTAGCGGGGACTAGCACAGATACGCAGTATTTT. Translating it yields CARSPGLAGTSTDTQYF.

This chain links TRBV6-5 with TRBJ2-7; D is uncertain. Germline lookup yields CDR1 MNHEY and CDR2 SVGAGI. The CDR3 extends over 13 amino acids. With 7 bases removed from V and 3 bases from J, the gap between germline ends came to 13 bases. CDR3: CASISAVSYEQYF. CDR3 nucleotides: TGTGCCAGCATTTCCGCTGTGAGCTACGAGCAGTACTTC.

A note on this clone: The junction departs from germline at one end; a sequencing error may be responsible. The gene calls are TRBV7-7 and TRBJ2-1, with TRBD1 matching 7 bases. Germline lookup yields CDR1 SSHAT and CDR2 FNYEAQ (reference sequence). The CDR3 extends over 14 amino acids. The CDR3 coding sequence is TGTGCTAGCAGCTTGGCAGGGGGTATCGGTGAGCAGTTCTTC. Protein: CASSLAGGIGEQFF.

J is TRBJ2-2 and V is TRBV5-1; D possibly corresponds to TRBD2 (6 bases). V gave up 3 bases and J gave up 1 base, with 10 bases separating them. The CDR3 is made up of 15 amino acids. CDR1 SGHRS and CDR2 YFSETQ come from the germline V gene. CDR3 bases: TGCGCCAGCAGCTCCGGGGGAGGGAACACCGGGGAGCTGTTTTTT. Amino acids: CASSSGGGNTGELFF.